Sequencing of this T cell receptor (beta chain) was carried out in a study of blood T cells in healthy people across ages. Study details: Template switching recovered approximately one barcoded beta molecule for every two T cells. Study-wide results and caveats: Unsorted PBMCs prevented conclusive naive versus antigen-experienced comparison. Per million T cells, TCR beta diversity dropped roughly linearly as age increased.

This clonotype has only a few counts. Its antigen is currently unknown. The authors ran a second PCR of roughly 6 to 12 cycles using a sample-barcoded 5' primer and a J-beta primer mix. TCRdb analysed the 5' RACE reads with MiXCR anew, one entry per CDR3 protein. The sample holds more than 1.4 million distinct CDR3 sequences, approximately 40% seen once. At least 6 micrograms of total RNA were extracted per sample. The V gene's germline CDR1 is DFQATT and CDR2 SNEGSKA (reference sequence). CDR3 length: 11 residues. The gene calls are TRBV20-1 and TRBJ2-5; D might be TRBD1 (5 bases). This clonotype originated in a young woman in good health. The sequencing input was blood. In DNA, the CDR3 is TGCAGGGCACTGGGGCGGGAGACCCAGTACTTC. Translating it yields CRALGRETQYF.